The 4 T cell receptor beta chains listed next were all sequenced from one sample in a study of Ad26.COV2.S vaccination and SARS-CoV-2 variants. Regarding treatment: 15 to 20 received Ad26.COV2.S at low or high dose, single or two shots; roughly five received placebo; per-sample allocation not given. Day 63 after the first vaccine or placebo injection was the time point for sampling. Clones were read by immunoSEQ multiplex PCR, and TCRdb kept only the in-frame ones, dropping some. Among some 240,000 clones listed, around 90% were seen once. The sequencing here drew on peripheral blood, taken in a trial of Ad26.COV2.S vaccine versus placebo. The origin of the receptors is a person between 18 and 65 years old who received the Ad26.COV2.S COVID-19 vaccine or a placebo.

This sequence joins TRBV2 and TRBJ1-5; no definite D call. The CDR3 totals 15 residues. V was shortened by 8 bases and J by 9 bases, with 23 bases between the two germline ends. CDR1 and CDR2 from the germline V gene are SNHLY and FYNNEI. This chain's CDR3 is CASRERAGLGSPQHF. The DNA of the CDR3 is TGTGCCAGCCGGGAAAGGGCCGGGCTGGGGTCGCCCCAGCATTTT.

Here the CDR3 DNA reads TGCGCCAGCAGCCAAGGCCCCAGGGAGGTGTTCTTGGGTGGCTACACCTTC. This codes for CASSQGPREVFLGGYTF. This rearrangement joins TRBV4-3 to TRBJ1-2; a weak D match, TRBD1 (5 bases). With 1 base removed from V and 7 bases from J, the gap between germline ends came to 22 bases. Germline CDR1 and CDR2: LGHNA and YSLEER. The CDR3 is 17 residues long.

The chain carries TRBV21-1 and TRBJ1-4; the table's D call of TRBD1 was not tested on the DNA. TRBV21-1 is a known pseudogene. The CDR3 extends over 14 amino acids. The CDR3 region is CASSRAGVNEKLFF. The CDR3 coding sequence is TGTGCTAGCAGCAGGGCAGGGGTGAATGAAAAACTGTTTTTT.

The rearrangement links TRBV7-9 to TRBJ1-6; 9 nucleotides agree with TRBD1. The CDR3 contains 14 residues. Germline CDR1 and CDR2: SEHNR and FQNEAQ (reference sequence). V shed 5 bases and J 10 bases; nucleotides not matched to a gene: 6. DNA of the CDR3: TGTGCCAGCAGCCCGGGACAGGGTAGATCACCCCTCCACTTT. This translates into CASSPGQGRSPLHF.